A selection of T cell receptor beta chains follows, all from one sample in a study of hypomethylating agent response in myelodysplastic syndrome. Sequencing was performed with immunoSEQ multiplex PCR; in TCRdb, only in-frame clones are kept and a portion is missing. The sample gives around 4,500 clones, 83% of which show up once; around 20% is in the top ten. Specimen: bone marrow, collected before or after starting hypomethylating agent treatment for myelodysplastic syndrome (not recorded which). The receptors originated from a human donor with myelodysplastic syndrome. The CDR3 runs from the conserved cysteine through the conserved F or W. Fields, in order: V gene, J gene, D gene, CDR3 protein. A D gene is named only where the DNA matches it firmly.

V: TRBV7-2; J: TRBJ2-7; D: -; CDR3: CASSPTVYEQYF
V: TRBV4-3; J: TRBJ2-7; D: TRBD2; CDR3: CASSQVWGGRAVYEQYF
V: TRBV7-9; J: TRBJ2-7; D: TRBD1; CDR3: CASSPTGTGRYEQYF
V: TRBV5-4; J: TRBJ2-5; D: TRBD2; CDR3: CASSPGGAGVKETQYF
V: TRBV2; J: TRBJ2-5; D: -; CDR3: CASSLGLGSGQETQYF
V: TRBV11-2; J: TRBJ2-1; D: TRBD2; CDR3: CASSTQQTSGTYNEQFF
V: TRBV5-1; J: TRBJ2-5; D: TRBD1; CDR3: CASSLAHRGETQYF
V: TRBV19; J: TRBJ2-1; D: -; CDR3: CASSIVRNEQFF
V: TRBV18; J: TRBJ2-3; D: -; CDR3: CASSLSRSADTQYF
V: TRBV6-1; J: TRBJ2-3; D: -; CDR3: CASILSRDTQYF
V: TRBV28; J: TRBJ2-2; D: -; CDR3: CASNQGGGDTGELFF
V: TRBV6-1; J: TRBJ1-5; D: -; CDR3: CASSEGPGINQPQHF
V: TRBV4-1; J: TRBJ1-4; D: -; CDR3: CASSQGGGRSEKLFF
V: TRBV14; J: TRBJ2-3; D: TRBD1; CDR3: CASSQEGTGRSRTDTQYF
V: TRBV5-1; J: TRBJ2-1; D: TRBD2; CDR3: CASSLIAGEGHNEQFF
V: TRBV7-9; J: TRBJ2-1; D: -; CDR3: CASSLIQGGSEQFF
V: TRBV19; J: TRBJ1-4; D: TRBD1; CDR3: CASRRQGNNEKLFF
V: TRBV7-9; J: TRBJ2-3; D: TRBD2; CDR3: CAGLLAGEDTQYF
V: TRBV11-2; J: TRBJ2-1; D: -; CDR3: CASSPPGGRRDEQFF
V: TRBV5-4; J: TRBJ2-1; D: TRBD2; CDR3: CASSSAGGGYNEQFF
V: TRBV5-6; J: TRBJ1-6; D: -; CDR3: CASSLPAGGSPLHF
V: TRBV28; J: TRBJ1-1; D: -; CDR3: CASTTGGGQNTEAFF
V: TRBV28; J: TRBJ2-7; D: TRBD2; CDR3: CASSFPTSGSSYEQYF
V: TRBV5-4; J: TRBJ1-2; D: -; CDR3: CASSLAGAGYGYTF
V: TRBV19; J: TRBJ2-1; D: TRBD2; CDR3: CASSGTSDSRMQFF
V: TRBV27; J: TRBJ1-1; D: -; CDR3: CASSLGASPNTEAFF
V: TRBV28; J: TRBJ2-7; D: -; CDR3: CASSPTLRPAGGIYEQYF
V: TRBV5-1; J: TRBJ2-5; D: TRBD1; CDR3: CASSTGTGGQETQYF
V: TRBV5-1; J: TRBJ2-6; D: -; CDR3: CASSWDGVLSGANVLTF
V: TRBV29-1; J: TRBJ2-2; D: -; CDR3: CSVLSGPNTGELFF
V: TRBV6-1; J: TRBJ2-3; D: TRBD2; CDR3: CASSNSGRGTDTQYF
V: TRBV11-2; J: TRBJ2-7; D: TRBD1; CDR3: CASSRARTGGEQYF
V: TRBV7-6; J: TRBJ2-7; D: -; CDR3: CASSLGRKGSSYEQYF
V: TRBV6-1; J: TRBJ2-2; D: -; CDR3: CASSGTGSATGELFF
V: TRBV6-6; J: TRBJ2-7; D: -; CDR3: CASSRKTVVLEQYF
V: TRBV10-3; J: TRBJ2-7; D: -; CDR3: CATRAISEQYF
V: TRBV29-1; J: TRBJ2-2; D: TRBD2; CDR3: CSVHSGANTGELFF
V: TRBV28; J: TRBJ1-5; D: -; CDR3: CASSLGASLGNQPQHF
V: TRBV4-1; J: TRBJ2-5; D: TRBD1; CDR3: CASSQGRLQGVGETQYF
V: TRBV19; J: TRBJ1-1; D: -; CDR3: CASSLTGFGNTEAFF
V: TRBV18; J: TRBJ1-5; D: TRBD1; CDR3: CASSPIGGQGNQPQHF
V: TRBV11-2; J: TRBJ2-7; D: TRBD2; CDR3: CASSGRGPEQYF
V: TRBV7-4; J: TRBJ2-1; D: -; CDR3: CASSSAKGGNEQFF
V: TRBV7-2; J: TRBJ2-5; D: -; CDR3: CASSLAEAGTQYF
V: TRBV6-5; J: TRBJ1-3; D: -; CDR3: CASSGQLSGNTIYF
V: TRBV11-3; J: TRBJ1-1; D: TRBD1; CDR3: CASSARGSGNTEAFF